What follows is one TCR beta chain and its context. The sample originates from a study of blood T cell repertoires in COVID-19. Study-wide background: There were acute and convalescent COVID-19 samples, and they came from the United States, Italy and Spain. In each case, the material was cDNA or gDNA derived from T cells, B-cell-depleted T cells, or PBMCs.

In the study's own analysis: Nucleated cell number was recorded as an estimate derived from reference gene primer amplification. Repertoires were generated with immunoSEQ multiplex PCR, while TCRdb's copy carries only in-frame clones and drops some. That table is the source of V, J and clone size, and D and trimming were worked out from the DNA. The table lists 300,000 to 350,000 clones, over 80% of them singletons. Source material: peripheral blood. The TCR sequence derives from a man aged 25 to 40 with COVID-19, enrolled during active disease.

The CDR3 sequence is CASSLVRQGELFF. The CDR3 DNA reads TGTGCCAGCAGCTTAGTGCGGCAGGGGGAGCTGTTTTTT. The chain is built from TRBV11-2 and TRBJ2-2; D gene unclear. Germline V gene data show CDR1 as SGHAT and CDR2 as FQNNGV. CDR3 size: 13 residues. Between the trimmed V and J ends, which lost 1 base and 8 bases, there was a span of 8 bases.